The present TCR beta chain was sequenced within a study of kidney transplant recipient with SARS-CoV-2 infection. TCRdb analysed the reads with MiXCR anew, one entry per CDR3 protein. The sample lists 200,000 to 300,000 distinct CDR3 sequences, 25% to 35% occurring once. This CDR3 comprises 16 residues. V lost 6 bases to trimming and J lost 2 bases, with 20 bases between them. Germline V gene lookup returns CDR1 DFQATT and CDR2 SNEGSKA (reference sequence). This clonotype has more than one count but fewer than ten. The sequence came from a male patient between 25 and 40 years old who had COVID-19 and was a kidney transplant recipient. Some T cells may have come from the graft donor. The chain links TRBV20-1 to TRBJ1-5; D ambiguous. The sample was a blood sample, taken at baseline and on roughly day 110 from a kidney transplant recipient. This chain's CDR3 is CSAPMWGAGGNQPQHF. CDR3 nucleotide sequence: TGCAGTGCCCCTATGTGGGGAGCGGGAGGCAATCAGCCCCAGCATTTT.